This T cell receptor (beta chain) comes out of a study of blood T cell repertoires in COVID-19. Germline assignment: CDR1 SGHTS and CDR2 YDEGEE. Trimming at V came to 5 bases and at J to 7 bases, leaving 9 bases not matched to a gene. This CDR3 has 14 amino acids. TCRdb keeps only in-frame clones here, not all; method: immunoSEQ multiplex PCR. Of some 100,000 clones listed, more than 65% are singletons. J is TRBJ1-2 and V is TRBV5-8; 9 bases align to TRBD1. This clonotype was obtained from a man between 60 and 75 years old with acute or convalescent COVID-19. The source material was peripheral blood. CDR3 in amino acids: CASRITGGLVGYTF. The CDR3 DNA is TGTGCCAGCAGAATAACAGGGGGCCTGGTTGGCTACACCTTC.